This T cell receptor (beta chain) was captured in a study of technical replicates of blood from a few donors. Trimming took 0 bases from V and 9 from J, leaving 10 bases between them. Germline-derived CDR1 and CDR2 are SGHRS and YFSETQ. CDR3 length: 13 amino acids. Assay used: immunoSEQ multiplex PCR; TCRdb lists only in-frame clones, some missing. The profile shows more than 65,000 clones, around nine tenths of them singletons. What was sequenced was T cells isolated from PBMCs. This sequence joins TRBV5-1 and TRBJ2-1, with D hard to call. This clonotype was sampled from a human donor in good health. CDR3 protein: CASSLAWAAEQFF. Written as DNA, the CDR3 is TGCGCCAGCAGCTTGGCCTGGGCAGCTGAGCAGTTCTTC.